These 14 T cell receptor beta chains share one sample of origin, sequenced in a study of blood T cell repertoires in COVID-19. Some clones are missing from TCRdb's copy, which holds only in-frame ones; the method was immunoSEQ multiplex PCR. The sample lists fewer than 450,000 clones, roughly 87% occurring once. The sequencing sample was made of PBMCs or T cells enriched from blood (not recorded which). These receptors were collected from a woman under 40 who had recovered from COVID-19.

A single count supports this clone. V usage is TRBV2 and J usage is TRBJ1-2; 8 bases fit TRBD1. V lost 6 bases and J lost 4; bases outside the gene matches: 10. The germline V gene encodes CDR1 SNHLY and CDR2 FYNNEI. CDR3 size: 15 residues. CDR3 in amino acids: CASRQTGAVSYGYTF. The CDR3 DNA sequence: TGTGCCAGCAGACAGACAGGGGCCGTCTCCTATGGCTACACCTTC.

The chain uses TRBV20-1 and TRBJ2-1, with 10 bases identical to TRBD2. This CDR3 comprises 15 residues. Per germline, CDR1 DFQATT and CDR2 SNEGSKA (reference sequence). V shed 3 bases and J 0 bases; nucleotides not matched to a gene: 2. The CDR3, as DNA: TGCAGTGCTAGTACTAGCGGGGCCTCCTACAATGAGCAGTTCTTC. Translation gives CSASTSGASYNEQFF.

Here the CDR3 reads CASSHRAGGTLYNEQFF. CDR3 bases: TGTGCCAGCAGCCACAGGGCGGGGGGCACCCTCTACAATGAGCAGTTCTTC. The rearrangement links TRBV11-2 to TRBJ2-1, with 8 bases lining up with TRBD2. Trimming took 5 bases from V and 3 from J; bases not matched to a gene: 12. This CDR3 has 17 residues. Germline V gene lookup returns CDR1 SGHAT and CDR2 FQNNGV.

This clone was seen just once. The CDR3 sequence is CASNRGSSYNSPLHF. CDR3 nucleotides: TGTGCCAGTAACCGCGGGAGCTCCTATAATTCACCCCTCCACTTT. The chain uses TRBV19 and TRBJ1-6; D not resolved. Trimming took 7 bases from V and 0 from J, leaving 10 bases between them. The CDR3 length is 15 residues. The germline V gene encodes CDR1 LNHDA and CDR2 SQIVND (reference sequence).

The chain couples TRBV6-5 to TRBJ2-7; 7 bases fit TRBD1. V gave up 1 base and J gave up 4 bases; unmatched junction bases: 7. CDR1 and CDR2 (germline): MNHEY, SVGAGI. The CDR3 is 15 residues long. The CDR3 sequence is CASSYYPGQSYEQYF. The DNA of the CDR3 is TGTGCCAGCAGTTACTATCCGGGACAGTCTTACGAGCAGTACTTC.

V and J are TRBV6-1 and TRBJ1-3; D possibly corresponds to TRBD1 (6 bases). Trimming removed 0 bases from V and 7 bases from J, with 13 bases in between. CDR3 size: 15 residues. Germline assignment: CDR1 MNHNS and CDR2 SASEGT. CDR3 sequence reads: CASSEAWGQGNTIYF. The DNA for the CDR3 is TGTGCCAGCAGTGAAGCGTGGGGGCAGGGCAACACCATATATTTT.

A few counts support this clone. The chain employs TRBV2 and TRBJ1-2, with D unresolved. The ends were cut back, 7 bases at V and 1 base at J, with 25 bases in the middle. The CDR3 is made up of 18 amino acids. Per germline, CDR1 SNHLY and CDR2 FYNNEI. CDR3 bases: TGTGCCAGCACAACCGCCCCAATCGTCCAGGTTTTTAACTATGGCTACACCTTC. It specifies CASTTAPIVQVFNYGYTF.

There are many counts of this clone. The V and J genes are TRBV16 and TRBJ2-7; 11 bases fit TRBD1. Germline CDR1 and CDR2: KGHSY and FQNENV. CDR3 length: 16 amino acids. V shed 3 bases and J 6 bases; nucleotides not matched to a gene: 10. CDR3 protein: CASSHGTGTGGREQYF. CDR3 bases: TGTGCCAGCAGCCATGGAACCGGGACAGGGGGTCGCGAGCAGTACTTC.

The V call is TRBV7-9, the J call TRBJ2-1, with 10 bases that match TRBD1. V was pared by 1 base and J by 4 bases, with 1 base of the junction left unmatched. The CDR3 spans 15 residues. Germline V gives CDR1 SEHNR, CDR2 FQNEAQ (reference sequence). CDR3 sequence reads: CASSLGDRGYNEQFF. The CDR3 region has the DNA TGTGCCAGCAGCTTAGGGGACAGGGGTTACAATGAGCAGTTCTTC.

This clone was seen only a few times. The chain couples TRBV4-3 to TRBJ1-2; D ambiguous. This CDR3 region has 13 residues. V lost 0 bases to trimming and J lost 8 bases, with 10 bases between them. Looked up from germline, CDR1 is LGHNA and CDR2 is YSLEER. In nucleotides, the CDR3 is TGCGCCAGCAGCCAAGAGAGCAGCGGGGGCTACACCTTC. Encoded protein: CASSQESSGGYTF.

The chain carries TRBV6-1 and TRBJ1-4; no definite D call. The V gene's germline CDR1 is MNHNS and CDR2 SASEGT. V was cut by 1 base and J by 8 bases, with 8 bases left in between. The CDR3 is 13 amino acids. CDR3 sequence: CASSEVEGEKLFF. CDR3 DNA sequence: TGTGCCAGCAGTGAAGTAGAGGGAGAAAAACTGTTTTTT.

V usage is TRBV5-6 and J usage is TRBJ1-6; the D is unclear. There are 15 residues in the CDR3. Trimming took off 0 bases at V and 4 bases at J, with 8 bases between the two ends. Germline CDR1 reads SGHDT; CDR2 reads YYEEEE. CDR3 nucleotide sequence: TGTGCCAGCAGCTTGGGCGAGGGTTATAATTCACCCCTCCACTTT. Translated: CASSLGEGYNSPLHF.

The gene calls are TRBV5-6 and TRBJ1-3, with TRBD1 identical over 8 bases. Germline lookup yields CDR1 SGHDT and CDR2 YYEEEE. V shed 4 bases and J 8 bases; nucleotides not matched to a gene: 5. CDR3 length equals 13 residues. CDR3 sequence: CASSGRGLDTIYF. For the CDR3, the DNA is TGTGCCAGCAGCGGCAGGGGGCTGGACACCATATATTTT.

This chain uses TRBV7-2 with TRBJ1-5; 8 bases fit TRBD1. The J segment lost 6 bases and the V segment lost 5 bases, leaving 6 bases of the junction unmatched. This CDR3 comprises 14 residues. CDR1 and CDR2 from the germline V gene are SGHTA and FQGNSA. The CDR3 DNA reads TGTGCCAGCAGCCCCCCAGGGGGCGGTCAGCCCCAGCATTTT. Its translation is CASSPPGGGQPQHF. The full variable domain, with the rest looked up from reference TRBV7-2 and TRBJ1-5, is GAGVSQSPSNKVTEKGKDVELRCDPISGHTALYWYRQSLGQGLEFLIYFQGNSAPDKSGLPSDRFSAERTGGSVSTLTIQRTQQEDSAVYLCASSPPGGGQPQHFGDGTRLSIL.